This record looks at one T cell receptor beta chain sequence and its context. Its antigen is as yet unknown. These data are taken from a study of human T cells and chemical hapten exposure. In the study overall: TCR yield per sample varied, mainly due to pooled library volumes. Notes on the study in general: No shift was seen in TCRs above 1 in 1000 frequency with DPC sensitization.

The library put unique molecular identifiers onto individual cDNA molecules. Per the study methods: A per-sample median of about 94,000 TCRs was observed, with counts ranging from roughly 23,224 to 700,000. MiXCR was run by TCRdb on the 5' RACE reads, yielding one entry per CDR3 protein. The authors' filters were not applied to this entry. The table records about 120,000 distinct CDR3 sequences, roughly a fifth of them present only once. From whole blood left unfractionated, total RNA was extracted. Germline V CDR1 and CDR2: LGHDT, YNNKEL (reference sequence). The CDR3 spans 15 residues. The ends were cut back, 4 bases at V and 6 bases at J, with 18 bases in the middle.

The receptor's source is a human donor in good health. This chain joins TRBV3-1 and TRBJ1-2; D unresolved. CDR3 sequence (DNA): TGTGCCAGCAGCCCCGACCCGCCGGAGAATAATGGCTACACCTTC. This encodes CASSPDPPENNGYTF. The entire variable domain, with the rest obtained from reference TRBV3-1 and TRBJ1-2, is as follows: DTAVSQTPKYLVTQMGNDKSIKCEQNLGHDTMYWYKQDSKKFLKIMFSYNNKELIINETVPNRFSPKSPDKAHLNLHINSLELGDSAVYFCASSPDPPENNGYTFGSGTRLTVV.